Given below is one T cell receptor (beta chain) in context. CDR1 and CDR2 from the germline V gene are PRHDT and FYEKMQ (reference sequence). The CDR3 is 15 residues long. The V gene lost 7 bases and the J gene lost 2 bases, with 15 bases spanning the gap. The record originates from a study of control samples from healthy donors and cancer patients. The repertoire was sequenced with immunoSEQ multiplex PCR; TCRdb's copy has only in-frame clones and lacks some. The sample consists of 160,000 or so clones, roughly 92% of them appearing once. This TCR came from a man aged 50-59 years in good health. V and J are TRBV13 and TRBJ2-1, with D tentatively TRBD1 (6 bases). Sample: blood. The CDR3 protein is CASTETGMPYNEQFF. DNA for the CDR3: TGTGCCAGCACCGAAACAGGGATGCCCTACAATGAGCAGTTCTTC.